This TCR beta chain came from a study of T cells in Graves' hyperthyroidism and ophthalmopathy. In the study overall: Peripheral blood was secured at the point of initial diagnosis, before any treatment.

Amplification of TCR beta CDR3 regions was performed using RNA transcripts as template. HTBI primers were used for first-round RT-PCR of the TCR CDR3. Via MiXCR, TCRdb re-called the multiplex PCR reads, giving one row per CDR3 protein. The sample holds nearly 600,000 distinct CDR3 sequences, about 15% seen once. Clinicians diagnosed patients from clinical symptoms, serum thyroxine and TRAb, thyroid ultrasound and orbital computed tomography. With respect to this clonotype: A much larger clone lies a single base off, so this may be a read error.

This receptor was taken from a woman aged 30 to 39 with Graves' hyperthyroidism that later progressed to Graves' ophthalmopathy. The sequencing input was blood.

The CDR3 DNA follows: TGTGCCAGCAGTTTAGGGGCGGGGGACATTGAAGCTTTCTTT. Its translation: CASSLGAGDIEAFF. The J gene is TRBJ1-1, the V gene TRBV27; D possibly corresponds to TRBD1 (6 bases). V was pared by 2 bases and J by 7 bases, with 14 bases between. This CDR3 is 14 amino acids long. Germline assignment: CDR1 MNHEY and CDR2 SMNVEV (reference sequence).